These T cell receptor beta chains were read from a single sample in a study of cytomegalovirus exposure and HLA in healthy donors. TCRdb's copy holds only in-frame clones and misses some; the assay was immunoSEQ multiplex PCR. Among 50,000 to 70,000 clones, roughly 70% were seen once, and the ten largest hold over 30%. What was sequenced was PBMCs. These receptors all stem from a middle-aged man in good health and CMV-seropositive. Both conserved end residues are part of each CDR3. D genes are given only for firm matches. Size is omitted from some rows. Given values are once, few, many or a class for expanded clones.

TRBV29-1	.	TRBJ2-4	TRBD2	TGCAGCGTTGCCTCTAGCGGGGGTTTCAAAAACATTCAGTACTTC	CSVASSGGFKNIQYF
TRBV5-1	.	TRBJ2-3	.	TGCGCCAGCAGCTTGGGGACTACCAGGTCCGGAGATACGCAGTATTTT	CASSLGTTRSGDTQYF
TRBV30	.	TRBJ2-4	.	TGTGCCTGGAGTAACGTGGGGGGTAATCAGCAAGCCAAAAACATTCAGTACTTC	CAWSNVGGNQQAKNIQYF
TRBV19	.	TRBJ1-2	.	TGTGCCAGTAGTCGGTACCAGCTTGTGGGAGCTAACTATGGCTACACCTTC	CASSRYQLVGANYGYTF
TRBV27	.	TRBJ2-1	.	TGTGCCAGCAGTAGCAGGGGGGACAATGAGCAGTTCTTC	CASSSRGDNEQFF
TRBV7-6	.	TRBJ2-5	.	TGTGCCAGCAGCTTCGGACAGACCAAGACCCAGTACTTC	CASSFGQTKTQYF
TRBV7-2	.	TRBJ2-1	TRBD1	TGTGCCAGCAGCTTAGGGACAGGGCCCTACAATGAGCAGTTCTTC	CASSLGTGPYNEQFF
TRBV29-1	.	TRBJ2-7	TRBD1	TGCAGCGTAGATGGGACAGGGGCTGGCGAGCAGTACTTC	CSVDGTGAGEQYF
TRBV5-4	.	TRBJ2-5	TRBD2	TGTGCCAGCAGCTTGGCCACGCTAGCGGGGGGTCAGGAGACCCAGTACTTC	CASSLATLAGGQETQYF
TRBV30	.	TRBJ1-2	.	TGTGCCTGGAGTTGGGCAGGGCCTAACTATGGCTACACCTTC	CAWSWAGPNYGYTF
TRBV7-3	.	TRBJ1-1	.	TGTGCCAGCAGCCAACCGGGGAGCACTGAAGCTTTCTTT	CASSQPGSTEAFF
TRBV9	.	TRBJ1-1	.	TGTGCCAGCAGCGTACCGGGTCGCGACACTGAAGCTTTCTTT	CASSVPGRDTEAFF
TRBV4-2	.	TRBJ1-2	.	TGTGCCAGCAGCCACCCGAACAGCTATGGCTACACCTTC	CASSHPNSYGYTF
TRBV7-8	.	TRBJ2-7	.	TGTGCCAGCAGCTTCGCAAAGAGGGCCTCCTACGAGCAGTACTTC	CASSFAKRASYEQYF
TRBV9	.	TRBJ1-6	.	TGTGCCAGCAGCGTTACAGAGTATAATTCACCCCTCCACTTT	CASSVTEYNSPLHF
TRBV9	.	TRBJ1-6	TRBD1	TGTGCCAGCAGCGCCGAGGACAGGGGAGGCTCACCCCTCCACTTT	CASSAEDRGGSPLHF
TRBV6-5	.	TRBJ2-1	.	TGTGCCAGCAGTTACACACCTCGCTCCTACAATGAGCAGTTCTTC	CASSYTPRSYNEQFF
TRBV5-4	few	TRBJ1-2	.	TGTGCCAGCAGCTCCGGGTCCTCCCCCTCTACCTTC	CASSSGSSPSTF
TRBV9	.	TRBJ1-5	.	TGTGCCAGCAGCCCTAGCGAAACCAATCAGCCCCAGCATTTT	CASSPSETNQPQHF
TRBV11-2	few	TRBJ2-3	TRBD2	TGTGCCAGCAGCCCTAGCGGGGGGGCGGGGGTAACAGATACGCAGTATTTT	CASSPSGGAGVTDTQYF
TRBV19	.	TRBJ2-5	TRBD1	TGTGCCAGTAGACGACCCCGGGACAGGGGGTGGGAGACCCAGTACTTC	CASRRPRDRGWETQYF
TRBV19	.	TRBJ1-2	TRBD1	TGTGCCAGTAGTACCTTAGGACAGGGCTTATATGGCTACACCTTC	CASSTLGQGLYGYTF
TRBV7-6	.	TRBJ1-1	TRBD1	TGTGCCAGCACCACGACAGGGGGCACTGAAGCTTTCTTT	CASTTTGGTEAFF
TRBV2	.	TRBJ1-4	TRBD1	TGTGCCAGCGTCACCTGGCGGTCGGGATCTTGGAGCGGACAGGAGTCATTGAAAGAAAAACTGTTTTTT	CASVTWRSGSWSGQESLKEKLFF
TRBV7-2	many	TRBJ2-5	.	TGTGCCAGCAGCCCCAATAGGGGCGTGGAGACCCAGTACTTC	CASSPNRGVETQYF
TRBV7-4	.	TRBJ1-2	.	TGTGCCAGCAGCCCGGCGGCCTATGGCTACACCTTC	CASSPAAYGYTF
TRBV9	few	TRBJ2-1	.	TGTGCCAGCAGCTACCGAACCATCGGGAATGAGCAGTTCTTC	CASSYRTIGNEQFF
TRBV19	.	TRBJ2-2	.	TGTGCCAGTAGTACGCAGGGTGAGGCCGGGGAGCTGTTTTTT	CASSTQGEAGELFF
TRBV4-3	.	TRBJ1-1	.	TGCGCCAGCAGCCAATCGACGGGGACTGAAGCTTTCTTT	CASSQSTGTEAFF
TRBV2	.	TRBJ2-1	.	TGTGCCAGCGGAAATAACCGGGGAGAGCAGTTCTTC	CASGNNRGEQFF
TRBV6-5	.	TRBJ1-1	.	TGTGCCAGCATCAAGGAGGGGTCCACTGAAGCTTTCTTT	CASIKEGSTEAFF
TRBV4-3	.	TRBJ1-1	.	TGCGCCAGCAGCCAAGGCCGGGCTACAGGAGCCCGTGAAGCTTTCTTT	CASSQGRATGAREAFF
TRBV7-2	once	TRBJ1-1	.	TGTGCCAGCAGCTCCCTTGGACAGTTCACTGAAGCTTTCTTT	CASSSLGQFTEAFF
TRBV7-2	.	TRBJ1-1	.	TGTGCCAGCAGCTCCGGCGGGGGTGAAGCTTTCTTT	CASSSGGGEAFF
TRBV6-6	.	TRBJ2-2	.	TGTGCCAGCAGTTACGACTACACCGGGGAGCTGTTTTTT	CASSYDYTGELFF
TRBV29-1	.	TRBJ2-3	TRBD2	TGCAGCCATCTACCTAGCGGGGGGATCGCAGATACGCAGTATTTT	CSHLPSGGIADTQYF
TRBV10-3	.	TRBJ2-7	TRBD2	TGTGCCATCAGTGCCGGTCGCGGGGGGGACTCCGAGCAGTACTTC	CAISAGRGGDSEQYF
TRBV6-4	once	TRBJ2-3	TRBD2	TGTGCCAGCAGTGAAGGGACTAGCGGGGCGTCTAGCACAGATACGCAGTATTTT	CASSEGTSGASSTDTQYF
TRBV6-5	.	TRBJ2-5	.	TGTGCCAGCAGTCGGACATTCCAAGAGACCCAGTACTTC	CASSRTFQETQYF
TRBV5-5	few	TRBJ2-2	TRBD2	TGTGCCAGCAGCAGACTAGCGGGGGTAACCGGGGAGCTGTTTTTT	CASSRLAGVTGELFF
TRBV2	.	TRBJ1-6	.	TGTGCCACCCGGGAGACAGTTAATTCACCCCTCCACTTT	CATRETVNSPLHF
TRBV7-2	.	TRBJ1-2	.	TGTGCCAGCAGCCTAGGAGGTGGGGCGGGGGCAGCCTATGGCTACACCTTC	CASSLGGGAGAAYGYTF
TRBV4-3	.	TRBJ2-7	TRBD2	TGCGCCAGCAGCAAAGACCCGGGACTAGCGGACGAGCAGTACTTC	CASSKDPGLADEQYF
TRBV7-8	.	TRBJ2-1	TRBD1	TGTGCCAGCAGCCAGCAGGGGGCACAGCAGTTCTTC	CASSQQGAQQFF
TRBV4-2	.	TRBJ2-7	TRBD2	TGTGCCAGCAGCCAGGCAGGACTAGCGGGGGAATCCTACGAGCAGTACTTC	CASSQAGLAGESYEQYF
TRBV5-1	few	TRBJ2-3	TRBD2	TGCGCCAGCAGCTTGAACCTAGCGGGTACTGCCGTCAGAGATACGCAGTATTTT	CASSLNLAGTAVRDTQYF
TRBV5-4	.	TRBJ2-7	TRBD1	TGTGCCAGCAGCGAGGGACAGGCGCCTGGCGACGAGCAGTACTTC	CASSEGQAPGDEQYF
TRBV7-3	.	TRBJ1-2	.	TGTGCCAGCAGCTTATACCCTTGGTCCAGAAGTGGCTACACCTTC	CASSLYPWSRSGYTF
TRBV19	once	TRBJ2-3	TRBD2	TGTGCCAGTAGGCCGGGACTAGTGACAGATACGCAGTATTTT	CASRPGLVTDTQYF
TRBV6-5	.	TRBJ1-1	.	TGTGCCAGCACTCGGGACTCTGAAGCTTTCTTT	CASTRDSEAFF
TRBV5-6	.	TRBJ2-7	.	TGTGCCAGTGCGACTGCTGGCTCCTACGAGCAGTACTTC	CASATAGSYEQYF
TRBV5-1	.	TRBJ1-1	TRBD1	TGCGCCAGCAGCTTGGATGAAGGGGGCGCGAACACTGAAGCTTTCTTT	CASSLDEGGANTEAFF
TRBV29-1	once	TRBJ2-5	TRBD1	TGCAGCGTTGACCCGACCGGGACAGGGGAAGAGACCCAGTACTTC	CSVDPTGTGEETQYF